The subject of this entry is one T cell receptor beta chain. Its antigen is not identified. V was pared by 2 bases and J by 4 bases, with 7 bases of the junction left unmatched. Germline V CDR1 and CDR2: MNHEY, SVGAGI. This CDR3 comprises 16 residues. Sequenced with the Oncomine TCR Beta short-read assay was DNA taken from cultured CD4+ T cells. Using its own MiXCR run on the PCR reads, TCRdb lists one record per CDR3 protein. The sample lists about 11,000 distinct CDR3 sequences, 64% seen once, with 34% in the top ten. The data derive from a study of vaccination and CD4 T cells after COVID-19. Study context: In culture, cells were exposed to overlapping spike peptides from SARS-CoV-2, HCoV-NL63, HCoV-OC43 and HCoV-229E.

The treatment is: approximately nine-day PBMC culture with coronavirus spike peptide pools or control peptides (ViraFEST assay). V is TRBV6-5 and J is TRBJ1-2; 10 positions agree with TRBD1. The sample comprised CD4+ T cells from blood, cultured in vitro. The clonotype was recovered from a human donor who had recovered from COVID-19. CDR3 in DNA: TGTGCCAGCAGTTACATCCGGACAGGGGGTTCCTATGGCTACACCTTC. Protein product: CASSYIRTGGSYGYTF.